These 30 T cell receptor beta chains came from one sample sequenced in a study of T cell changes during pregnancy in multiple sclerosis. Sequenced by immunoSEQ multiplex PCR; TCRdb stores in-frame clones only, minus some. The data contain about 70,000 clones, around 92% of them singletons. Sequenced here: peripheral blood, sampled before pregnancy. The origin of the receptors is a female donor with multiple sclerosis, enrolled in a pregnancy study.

The CDR3: CASSGSLNEQYF. The CDR3 nucleotides read TGTGCCAGCAGCGGGAGTCTAAACGAGCAGTACTTC. The chain couples TRBV11-3 to TRBJ2-7; a weak D match, TRBD2 (5 bases). This CDR3 is 12 amino acids long. The V and J ends lost 5 bases and 5 bases respectively, with 10 bases between them. Germline V CDR1 and CDR2: SGHNT, YENEEA.

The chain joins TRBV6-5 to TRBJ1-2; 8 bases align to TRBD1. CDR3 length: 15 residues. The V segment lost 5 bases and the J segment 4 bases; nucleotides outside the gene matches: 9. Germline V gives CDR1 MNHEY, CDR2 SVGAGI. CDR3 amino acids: CASSGRTGRAYGYTF. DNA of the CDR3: TGTGCCAGCAGTGGCCGGACAGGGAGAGCCTATGGCTACACCTTC.

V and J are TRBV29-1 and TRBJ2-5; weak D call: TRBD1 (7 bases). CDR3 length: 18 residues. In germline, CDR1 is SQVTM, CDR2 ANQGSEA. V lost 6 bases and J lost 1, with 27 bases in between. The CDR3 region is CSVRGVKGAMTLQETQYF. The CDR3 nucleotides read TGCAGCGTGAGGGGGGTAAAGGGGGCGATGACACTCCAAGAGACCCAGTACTTC.

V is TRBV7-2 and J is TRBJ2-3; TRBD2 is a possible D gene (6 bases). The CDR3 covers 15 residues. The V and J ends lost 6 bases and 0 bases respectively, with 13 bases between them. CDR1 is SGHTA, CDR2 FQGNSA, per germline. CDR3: CASSPSTRSTDTQYF. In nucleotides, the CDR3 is TGTGCCAGCAGTCCCTCGACTAGGAGCACAGATACGCAGTATTTT.

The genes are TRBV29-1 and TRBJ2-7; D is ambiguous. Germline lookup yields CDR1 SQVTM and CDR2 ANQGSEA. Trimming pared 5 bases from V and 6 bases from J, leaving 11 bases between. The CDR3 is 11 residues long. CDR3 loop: CSVISISEQYF. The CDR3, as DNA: TGCAGCGTTATTTCAATCAGCGAGCAGTACTTC.

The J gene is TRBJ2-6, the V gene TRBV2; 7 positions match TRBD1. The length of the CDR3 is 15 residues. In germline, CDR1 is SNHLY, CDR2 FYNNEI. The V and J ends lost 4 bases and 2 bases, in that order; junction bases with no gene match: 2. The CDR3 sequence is CASSGQGAGANVLTF. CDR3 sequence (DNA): TGTGCCAGCAGTGGACAGGGAGCTGGGGCCAACGTCCTGACTTTC.

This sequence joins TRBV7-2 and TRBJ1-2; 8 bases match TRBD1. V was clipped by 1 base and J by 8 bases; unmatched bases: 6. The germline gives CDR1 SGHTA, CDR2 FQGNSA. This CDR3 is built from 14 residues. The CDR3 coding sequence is TGTGCCAGCAGCTTAGAGGGGACAGGCCGAGGCTACACCTTC. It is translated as CASSLEGTGRGYTF.

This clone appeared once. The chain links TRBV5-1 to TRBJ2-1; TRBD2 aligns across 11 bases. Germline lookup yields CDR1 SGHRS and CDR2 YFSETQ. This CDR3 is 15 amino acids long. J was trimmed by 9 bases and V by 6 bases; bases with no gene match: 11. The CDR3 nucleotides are TGCGCCAGCAACCCGACTAGCGGGATCGATGGTGAGCAGTTCTTC. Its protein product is CASNPTSGIDGEQFF.

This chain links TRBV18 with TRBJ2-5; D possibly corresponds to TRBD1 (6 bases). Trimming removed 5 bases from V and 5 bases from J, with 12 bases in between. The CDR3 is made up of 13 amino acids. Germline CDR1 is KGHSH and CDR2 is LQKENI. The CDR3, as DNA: TGTGCCAGCTCATCCAGAGGGGGTGAGACCCAGTACTTC. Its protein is CASSSRGGETQYF.

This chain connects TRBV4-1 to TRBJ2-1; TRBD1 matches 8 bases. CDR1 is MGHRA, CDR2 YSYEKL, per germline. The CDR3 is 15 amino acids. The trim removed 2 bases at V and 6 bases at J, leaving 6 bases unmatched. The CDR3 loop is CASSQLGTGRNEQFF. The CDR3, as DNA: TGCGCCAGCAGCCAATTAGGGACAGGCCGCAATGAGCAGTTCTTC.

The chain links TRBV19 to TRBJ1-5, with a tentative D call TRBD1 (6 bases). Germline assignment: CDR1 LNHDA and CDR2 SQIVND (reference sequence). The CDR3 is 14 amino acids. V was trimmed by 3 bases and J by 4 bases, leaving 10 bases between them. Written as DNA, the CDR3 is TGTGCCAGTAGTATGTCGCAGGGGAATCAGCCCCAGCATTTT. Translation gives CASSMSQGNQPQHF.

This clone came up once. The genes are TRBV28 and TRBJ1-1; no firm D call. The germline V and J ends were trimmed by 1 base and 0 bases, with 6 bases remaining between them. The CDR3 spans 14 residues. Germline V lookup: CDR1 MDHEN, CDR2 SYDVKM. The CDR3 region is CASSLYGLNTEAFF. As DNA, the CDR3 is TGTGCCAGCAGTTTATACGGGTTGAACACTGAAGCTTTCTTT. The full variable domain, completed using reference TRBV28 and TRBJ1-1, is DVKVTQSSRYLVKRTGEKVFLECVQDMDHENMFWYRQDPGLGLRLIYFSYDVKMKEKGDIPEGYSVSREKKERFSLILESASTNQTSMYLCASSLYGLNTEAFFGQGTRLTVV.

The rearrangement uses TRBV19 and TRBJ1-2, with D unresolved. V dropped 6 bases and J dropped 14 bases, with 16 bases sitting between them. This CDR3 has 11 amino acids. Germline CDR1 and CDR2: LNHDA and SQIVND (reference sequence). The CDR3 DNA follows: TGTGCCAGTAGCTTAGACCGCCCCGGGACCTTC. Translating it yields CASSLDRPGTF.

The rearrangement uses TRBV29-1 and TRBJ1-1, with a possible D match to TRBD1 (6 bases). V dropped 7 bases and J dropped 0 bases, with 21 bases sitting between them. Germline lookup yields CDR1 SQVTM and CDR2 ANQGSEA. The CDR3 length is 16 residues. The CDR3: CSAPPGQGALNTEAFF. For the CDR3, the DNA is TGCAGCGCCCCACCGGGACAAGGGGCCTTGAACACTGAAGCTTTCTTT.

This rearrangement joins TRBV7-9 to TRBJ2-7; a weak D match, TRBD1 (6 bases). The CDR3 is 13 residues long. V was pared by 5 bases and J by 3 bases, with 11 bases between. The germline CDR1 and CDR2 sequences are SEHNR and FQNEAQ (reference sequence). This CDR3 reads CASSQTGFYEQYF. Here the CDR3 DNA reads TGTGCCAGCAGCCAAACAGGGTTCTACGAGCAGTACTTC.

CDR3 loop: CASSFRSGANVLTF. The CDR3 coding sequence is TGTGCCAGCAGTTTCCGCTCTGGGGCCAACGTCCTGACTTTC. The rearrangement joins TRBV27 to TRBJ2-6; D not certain. V shed 3 bases and J shed 0 bases, with 3 bases lying between them. CDR1 MNHEY and CDR2 SMNVEV come from the germline V gene (reference sequence). The CDR3 has 14 amino acids.

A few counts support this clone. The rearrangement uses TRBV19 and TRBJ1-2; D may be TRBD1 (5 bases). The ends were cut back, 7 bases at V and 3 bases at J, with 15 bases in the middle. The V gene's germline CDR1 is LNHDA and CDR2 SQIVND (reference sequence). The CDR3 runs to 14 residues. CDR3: CASKSQGFDYGYTF. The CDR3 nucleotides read TGTGCCAGTAAGTCCCAGGGTTTCGACTATGGCTACACCTTC. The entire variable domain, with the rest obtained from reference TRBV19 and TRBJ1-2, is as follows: DGGITQSPKYLFRKEGQNVTLSCEQNLNHDAMYWYRQDPGQGLRLIYYSQIVNDFQKGDIAEGYSVSREKKESFPLTVTSAQKNPTAFYLCASKSQGFDYGYTFGSGTRLTVV.

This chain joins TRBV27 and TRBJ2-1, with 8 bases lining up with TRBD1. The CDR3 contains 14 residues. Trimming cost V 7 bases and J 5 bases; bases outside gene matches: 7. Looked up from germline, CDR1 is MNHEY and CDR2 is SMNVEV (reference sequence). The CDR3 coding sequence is TGTGCCAGCACCCGGGACAGGCTTAACAATGAGCAGTTCTTC. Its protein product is CASTRDRLNNEQFF.

CDR3 coding DNA: TGTGCCAGCAGCTTAGCGAACGGGTGGGAAAAACTGTTTTTT. Amino acid sequence: CASSLANGWEKLFF. The chain links TRBV7-9 to TRBJ1-4; D gene unclear. The germline CDR1 and CDR2 sequences are SEHNR and FQNEAQ (reference sequence). The CDR3 extends over 14 amino acids. V was cut by 0 bases and J by 8 bases, with 10 bases left in between.

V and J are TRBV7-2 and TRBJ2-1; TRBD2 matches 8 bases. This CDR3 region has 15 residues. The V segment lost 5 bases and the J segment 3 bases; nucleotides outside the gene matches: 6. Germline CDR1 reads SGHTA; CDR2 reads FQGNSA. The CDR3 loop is CASSRLSGSYNEQFF. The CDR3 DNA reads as TGTGCCAGCAGCCGTTTGAGCGGGAGCTACAATGAGCAGTTCTTC.

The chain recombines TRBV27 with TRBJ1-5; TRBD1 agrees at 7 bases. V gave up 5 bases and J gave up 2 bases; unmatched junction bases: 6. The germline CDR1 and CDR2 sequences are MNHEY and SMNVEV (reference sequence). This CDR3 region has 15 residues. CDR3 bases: TGTGCCAGCAGTCAAAACAGGGGAGGCAATCAGCCCCAGCATTTT. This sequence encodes CASSQNRGGNQPQHF.

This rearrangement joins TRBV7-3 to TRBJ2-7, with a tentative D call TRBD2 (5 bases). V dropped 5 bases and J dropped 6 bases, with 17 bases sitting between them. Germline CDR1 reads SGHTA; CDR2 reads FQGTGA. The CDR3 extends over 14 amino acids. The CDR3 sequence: CASSPSHLGSEQYF. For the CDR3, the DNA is TGTGCCAGCAGCCCTAGCCATTTGGGCTCCGAGCAGTACTTC.

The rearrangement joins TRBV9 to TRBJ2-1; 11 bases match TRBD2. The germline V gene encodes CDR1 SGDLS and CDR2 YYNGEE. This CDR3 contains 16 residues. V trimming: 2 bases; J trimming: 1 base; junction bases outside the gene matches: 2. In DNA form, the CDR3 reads TGTGCCAGCAGCGTGCGACTAGCGGGATCCTACAATGAGCAGTTCTTC. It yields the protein CASSVRLAGSYNEQFF.

In DNA form, the CDR3 reads TGTGCCAGCAGCTTATTGGACGGGACTAGAGACACAGATACGCAGTATTTT. Translation: CASSLLDGTRDTDTQYF. This chain connects TRBV7-6 to TRBJ2-3, with 8 positions matching TRBD2. J gave up 2 bases and V 2 bases, and 9 bases lay outside the gene matches. The CDR3 covers 17 residues. Germline lookup yields CDR1 SGHVS and CDR2 FNYEAQ.

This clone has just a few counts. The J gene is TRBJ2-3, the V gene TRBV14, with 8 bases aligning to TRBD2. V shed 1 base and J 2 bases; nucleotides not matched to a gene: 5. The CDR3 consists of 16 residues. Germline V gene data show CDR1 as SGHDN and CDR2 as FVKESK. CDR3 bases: TGTGCCAGCAGCCAAGTCAGGACTAGCTTCACAGATACGCAGTATTTT. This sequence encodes CASSQVRTSFTDTQYF.

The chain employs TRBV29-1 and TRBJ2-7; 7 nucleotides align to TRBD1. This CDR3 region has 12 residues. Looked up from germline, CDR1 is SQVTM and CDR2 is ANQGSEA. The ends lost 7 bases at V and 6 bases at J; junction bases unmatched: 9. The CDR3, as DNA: TGCAGCGCGACAGGGATCTTCCTCGAGCAGTACTTC. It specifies CSATGIFLEQYF.

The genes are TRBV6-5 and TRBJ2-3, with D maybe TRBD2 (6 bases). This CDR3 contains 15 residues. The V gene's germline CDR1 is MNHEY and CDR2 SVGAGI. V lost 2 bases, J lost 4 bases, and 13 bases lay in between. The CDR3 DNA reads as TGTGCCAGCAGTTACGAGGGAGGCCGTGCAGATACGCAGTATTTT. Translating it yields CASSYEGGRADTQYF.

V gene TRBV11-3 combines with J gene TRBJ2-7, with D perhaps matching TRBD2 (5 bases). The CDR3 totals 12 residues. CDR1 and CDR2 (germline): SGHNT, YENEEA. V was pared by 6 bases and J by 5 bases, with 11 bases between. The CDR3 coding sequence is TGTGCCAGCAGACACGGGCGGGACGAGCAGTACTTC. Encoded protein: CASRHGRDEQYF.

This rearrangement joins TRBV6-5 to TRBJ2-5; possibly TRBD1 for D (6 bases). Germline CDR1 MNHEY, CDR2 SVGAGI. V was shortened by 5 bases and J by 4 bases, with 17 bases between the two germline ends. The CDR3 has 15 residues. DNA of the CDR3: TGTGCCAGCAGTGGATATTCAGGGGTTGGAGAGACCCAGTACTTC. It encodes CASSGYSGVGETQYF.

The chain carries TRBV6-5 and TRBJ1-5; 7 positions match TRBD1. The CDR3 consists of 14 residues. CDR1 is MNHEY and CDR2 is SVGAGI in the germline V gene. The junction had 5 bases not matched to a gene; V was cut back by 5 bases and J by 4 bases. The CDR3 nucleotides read TGTGCCAGCAGTCGGGACAGCGAAAATCAGCCCCAGCATTTT. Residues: CASSRDSENQPQHF.